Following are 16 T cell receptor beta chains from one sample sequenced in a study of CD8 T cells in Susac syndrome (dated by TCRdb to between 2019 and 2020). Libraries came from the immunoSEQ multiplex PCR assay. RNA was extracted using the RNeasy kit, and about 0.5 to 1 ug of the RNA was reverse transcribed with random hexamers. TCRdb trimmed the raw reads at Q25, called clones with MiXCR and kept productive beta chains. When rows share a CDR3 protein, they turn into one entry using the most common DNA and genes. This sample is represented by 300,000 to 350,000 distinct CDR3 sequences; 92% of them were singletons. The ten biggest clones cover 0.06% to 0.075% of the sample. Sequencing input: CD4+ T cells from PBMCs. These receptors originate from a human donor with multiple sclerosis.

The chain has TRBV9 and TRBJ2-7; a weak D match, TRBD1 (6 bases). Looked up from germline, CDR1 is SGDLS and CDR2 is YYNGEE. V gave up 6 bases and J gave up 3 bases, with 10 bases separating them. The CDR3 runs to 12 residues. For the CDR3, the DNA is TGTGCCAGCACAAACAGGGACTACGAGCAGTACTTC. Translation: CASTNRDYEQYF.

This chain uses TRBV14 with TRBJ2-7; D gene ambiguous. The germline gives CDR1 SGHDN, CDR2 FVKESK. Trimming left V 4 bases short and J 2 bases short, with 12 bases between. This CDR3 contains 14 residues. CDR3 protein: CASSPFIRTYEQYF. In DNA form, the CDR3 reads TGTGCCAGCAGCCCGTTCATCAGGACCTACGAGCAGTACTTC. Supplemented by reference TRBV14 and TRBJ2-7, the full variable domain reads EAGVTQFPSHSVIEKGQTVTLRCDPISGHDNLYWYRRVMGKEIKFLLHFVKESKQDESGMPNNRFLAERTGGTYSTLKVQPAELEDSGVYFCASSPFIRTYEQYFGPGTRLTVT.

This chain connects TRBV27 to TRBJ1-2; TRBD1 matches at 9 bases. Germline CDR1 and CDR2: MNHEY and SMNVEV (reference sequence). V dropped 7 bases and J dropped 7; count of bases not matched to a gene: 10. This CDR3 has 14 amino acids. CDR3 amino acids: CASTPLQGAVGYTF. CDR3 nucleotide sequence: TGTGCCAGCACCCCCTTACAGGGGGCGGTTGGCTACACCTTC.

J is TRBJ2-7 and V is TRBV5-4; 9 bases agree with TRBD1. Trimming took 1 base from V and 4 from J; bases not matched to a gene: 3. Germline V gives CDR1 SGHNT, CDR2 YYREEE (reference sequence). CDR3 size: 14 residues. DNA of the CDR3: TGTGCCAGCAGCTTGCCGGGACAGGGTTACGAGCAGTACTTC. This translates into CASSLPGQGYEQYF.

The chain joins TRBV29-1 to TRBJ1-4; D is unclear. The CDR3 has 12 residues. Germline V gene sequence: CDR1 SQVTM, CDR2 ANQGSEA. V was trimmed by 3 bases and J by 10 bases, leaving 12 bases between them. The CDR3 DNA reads TGCAGCGTTGACAAGGGATCCGGAAAACTGTTTTTT. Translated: CSVDKGSGKLFF.

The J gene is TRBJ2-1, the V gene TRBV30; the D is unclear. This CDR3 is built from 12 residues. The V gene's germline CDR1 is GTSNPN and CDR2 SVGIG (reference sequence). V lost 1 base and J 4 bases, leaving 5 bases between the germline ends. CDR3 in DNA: TGTGCCTGGAGTGGCCTATACAATGAGCAGTTCTTC. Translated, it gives CAWSGLYNEQFF.

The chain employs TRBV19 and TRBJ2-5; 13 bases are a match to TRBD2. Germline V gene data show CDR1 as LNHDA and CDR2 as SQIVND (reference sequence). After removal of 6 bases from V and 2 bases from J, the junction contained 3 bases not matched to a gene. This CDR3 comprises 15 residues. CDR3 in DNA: TGTGCCAGTAGCACGGGACTAGCGGGGCAAGAGACCCAGTACTTC. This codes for CASSTGLAGQETQYF.

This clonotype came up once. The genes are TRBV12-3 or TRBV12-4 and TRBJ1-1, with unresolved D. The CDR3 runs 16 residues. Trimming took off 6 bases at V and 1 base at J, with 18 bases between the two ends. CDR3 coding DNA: TGTGCCAGCAGCTTCGATTCCCGACGGCCGAACACTGAAGCTTTCTTT. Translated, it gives CASSFDSRRPNTEAFF.

The CDR3 loop reads CASSINRGGEAFF. The CDR3 DNA sequence: TGTGCCAGTAGTATCAACAGGGGTGGTGAAGCTTTCTTT. This sequence joins TRBV19 and TRBJ1-1, with 7 nucleotides matching TRBD1. V shed 3 bases, J shed 7 bases, and the junction held 5 bases outside the gene matches. Germline V gene sequence: CDR1 LNHDA, CDR2 SQIVND (reference sequence). This CDR3 contains 13 residues.

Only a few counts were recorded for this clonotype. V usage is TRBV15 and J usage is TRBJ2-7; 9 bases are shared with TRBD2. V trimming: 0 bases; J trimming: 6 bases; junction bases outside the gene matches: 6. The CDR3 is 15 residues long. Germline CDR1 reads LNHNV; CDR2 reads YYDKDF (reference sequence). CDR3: CATSRDRIAGAEQYF. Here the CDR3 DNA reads TGTGCCACCAGCAGAGATCGGATAGCGGGAGCCGAGCAGTACTTC.

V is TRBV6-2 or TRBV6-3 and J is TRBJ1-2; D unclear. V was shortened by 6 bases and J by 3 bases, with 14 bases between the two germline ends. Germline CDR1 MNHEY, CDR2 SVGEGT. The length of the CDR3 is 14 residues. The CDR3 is CASRPPDRYYGYTF. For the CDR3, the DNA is TGTGCCAGCAGACCTCCCGACCGGTACTATGGCTACACCTTC.

CDR3 nucleotides: TGTGCCAGCAGTTACTTCCGGGACATAACAAGACAAGAGACCCAGTACTTC. This sequence encodes CASSYFRDITRQETQYF. V and J are TRBV6-5 and TRBJ2-5; tentatively, D is TRBD1 (6 bases). The CDR3 contains 17 residues. Germline CDR1 MNHEY, CDR2 SVGAGI. V was shortened by 1 base and J by 2 bases, with 17 bases between the two germline ends.

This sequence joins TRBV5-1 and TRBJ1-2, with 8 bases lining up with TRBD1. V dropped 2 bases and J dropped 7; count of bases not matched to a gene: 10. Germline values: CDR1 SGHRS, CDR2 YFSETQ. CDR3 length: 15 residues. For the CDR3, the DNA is TGCGCCAGCAGCTTAAACGGACAGGGTTTGAGTGGCTACACCTTC. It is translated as CASSLNGQGLSGYTF.

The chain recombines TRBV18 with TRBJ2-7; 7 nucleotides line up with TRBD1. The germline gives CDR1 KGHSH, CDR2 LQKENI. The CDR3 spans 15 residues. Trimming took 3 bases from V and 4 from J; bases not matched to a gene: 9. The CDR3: CASSPDVGGGYEQYF. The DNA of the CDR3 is TGTGCCAGCTCACCTGATGTAGGGGGCGGGTACGAGCAGTACTTC. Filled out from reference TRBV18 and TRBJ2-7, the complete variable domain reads NAGVMQNPRHLVRRRGQEARLRCSPMKGHSHVYWYRQLPEEGLKFMVYLQKENIIDESGMPKERFSAEFPKEGPSILRIQQVVRGDSAAYFCASSPDVGGGYEQYFGPGTRLTVT.

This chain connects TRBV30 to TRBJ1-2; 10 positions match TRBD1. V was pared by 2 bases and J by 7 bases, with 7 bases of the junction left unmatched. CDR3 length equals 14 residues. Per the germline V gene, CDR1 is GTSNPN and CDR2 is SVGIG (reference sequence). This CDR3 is CAWSRDRGQGGYTF. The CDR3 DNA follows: TGTGCCTGGAGTCGCGACAGGGGGCAAGGTGGCTACACCTTC.

As DNA, the CDR3 is TGTGCCAGCAGCAATAAAGCTAACTACGAGCAGTACTTC. It codes for CASSNKANYEQYF. The chain links TRBV21-1 to TRBJ2-7. TRBV21-1 is described as a pseudogene. The CDR3 is 13 amino acids.